The clone carrying this T cell receptor beta chain was seen a few times. This record belongs to a study of cytomegalovirus exposure and HLA in healthy donors. Amplification used 60 Vbeta primers and 13 Jbeta primers. Data came from immunoSEQ multiplex PCR; TCRdb stores just in-frame clones and leaves some out. The repertoire has around 210,000 clones, approximately 84% of them found once; the top ten carry about 0.25%. Germline-derived CDR1 and CDR2 are SGHDT and YYEEEE. The V end was cut by 4 bases, the J end by 3 bases, with 6 bases between. CDR3 size: 12 residues. The receptor comes from a girl aged 2 to 10 in good health and CMV-seronegative. The specimen sequenced was PBMCs. The rearrangement joins TRBV5-6 to TRBJ2-3, with TRBD2 as a possible D gene (6 bases). For the CDR3, the DNA is TGTGCCAGCAGCCGGGGGACAGATACGCAGTATTTT. This gives the protein CASSRGTDTQYF.